Following are 13 T cell receptor beta chains from one sample sequenced in a study of Tregs in tolerant kidney transplant recipients. Here immunoSEQ multiplex PCR was the method, and the copy in TCRdb shows in-frame clones only, minus some. The sample lists some 4,000 clones, 80% to 90% occurring once. Specimen: Tregs from blood, collected before the transplant. These receptors came from a human donor who received a combined kidney and bone marrow transplant.

The chain couples TRBV5-4 to TRBJ2-7; tentatively, D is TRBD1 (5 bases). Germline values: CDR1 SGHNT, CDR2 YYREEE (reference sequence). The CDR3 sequence is 14 residues long. V was cut by 4 bases and J by 2 bases, with 13 bases left in between. The CDR3 loop is CASSEFTGAYEQYF. DNA of the CDR3: TGTGCCAGCAGCGAATTCACAGGAGCCTACGAGCAGTACTTC.

The genes are TRBV15 and TRBJ1-2; 10 nucleotides line up with TRBD1. Per germline, CDR1 LNHNV and CDR2 YYDKDF (reference sequence). The CDR3 is made up of 15 amino acids. V trimming: 1 base; J trimming: 8 bases; junction bases outside the gene matches: 7. The CDR3 spells CATSRVGTGAGGYTF. The CDR3, as DNA: TGTGCCACCAGCAGAGTCGGGACAGGGGCGGGAGGCTACACCTTC.

The chain links TRBV28 to TRBJ2-2, with a tentative D call TRBD2 (7 bases). Germline lookup yields CDR1 MDHEN and CDR2 SYDVKM. The CDR3 is made up of 14 amino acids. Between the trimmed V and J ends, which lost 6 bases and 7 bases, there was a span of 15 bases. Here the CDR3 DNA reads TGTGCCAGCAGGAGGGGGGGGTTGATCGGGGAGCTGTTTTTT. The encoded protein is CASRRGGLIGELFF.

The chain joins TRBV29-1 to TRBJ2-4; no definite D call. Looked up from germline, CDR1 is SQVTM and CDR2 is ANQGSEA. V was clipped by 5 bases and J by 0 bases, with 11 bases between them. This CDR3 is 14 amino acids long. The CDR3 DNA is TGCAGCGTTCAGACTCCTCTAGCCAAAAACATTCAGTACTTC. Amino acid sequence: CSVQTPLAKNIQYF.

V and J are TRBV27 and TRBJ2-1, with D possibly being TRBD1 (6 bases). V was trimmed by 5 bases and J by 5 bases, leaving 10 bases between them. CDR3 size: 13 residues. Germline CDR1 is MNHEY and CDR2 is SMNVEV (reference sequence). In DNA form, the CDR3 reads TGTGCCAGCAGTCCCTGGACAGACAATGAGCAGTTCTTC. Translating gives CASSPWTDNEQFF.

CDR3 sequence: CASSLGLAGGYEQYF. The CDR3 bases are TGTGCCAGCAGCTTGGGGCTAGCGGGAGGGTACGAGCAGTACTTC. The rearrangement joins TRBV7-2 to TRBJ2-7, with 12 bases matching TRBD2. Germline assignment: CDR1 SGHTA and CDR2 FQGNSA. The J segment lost 4 bases and the V segment lost 3 bases, leaving 4 bases of the junction unmatched. The CDR3 sequence is 15 residues long.

The chain recombines TRBV28 with TRBJ2-1; D is unclear. Germline lookup yields CDR1 MDHEN and CDR2 SYDVKM. The CDR3 extends over 12 amino acids. V was shortened by 11 bases and J by 9 bases, with 17 bases between the two germline ends. CDR3 amino acids: CASHPPRGEQFF. CDR3 DNA: TGTGCCTCTCACCCCCCCCGCGGTGAGCAGTTCTTC.

J is TRBJ2-1 and V is TRBV29-1, with a tentative D call TRBD2 (6 bases). CDR1 and CDR2 (germline): SQVTM, ANQGSEA. This CDR3 has 13 amino acids. Trimming shortened V by 5 bases and J by 5 bases, and 13 bases separated the two germline ends. CDR3 sequence reads: CSVRSGWDNEQFF. The CDR3 region has the DNA TGCAGCGTTCGAAGCGGGTGGGACAATGAGCAGTTCTTC.

This clone was detected only once. The chain's CDR3 is CASKSGTSGYNEQFF. CDR3 coding DNA: TGTGCCAGTAAATCCGGGACTAGCGGCTACAATGAGCAGTTCTTC. This rearrangement joins TRBV19 to TRBJ2-1; 11 nucleotides align to TRBD2. Germline V gene sequence: CDR1 LNHDA, CDR2 SQIVND (reference sequence). CDR3 size: 15 residues. The ends lost 7 bases at V and 3 bases at J; junction bases unmatched: 5.

CDR3 residues: CASSKDTSVFGEYF. The CDR3 region has the DNA TGTGCCAGCAGCAAGGACACGTCTGTGTTTGGGGAGTACTTC. This chain links TRBV6-6 with TRBJ2-7, with D possibly being TRBD1 (5 bases). CDR1 and CDR2 from the germline V gene are MNHNY and SVGAGI (reference sequence). The CDR3 has 14 residues. Trimming took off 6 bases at V and 11 bases at J, with 23 bases between the two ends.

The CDR3 region has the DNA TGCGCCAGCAGCCTGGGACTAGCGGGATTGGTAACAGATACGCAGTATTTT. Translated, it gives CASSLGLAGLVTDTQYF. The V call is TRBV5-1, the J call TRBJ2-3; 13 bases line up with TRBD2. The germline CDR1 and CDR2 sequences are SGHRS and YFSETQ. V trimming: 4 bases; J trimming: 3 bases; junction bases outside the gene matches: 8. The CDR3 is 17 amino acids.

DNA of the CDR3: TGTGCCAGCTCGACAGGTGGAAACACCATATATTTT. It translates to CASSTGGNTIYF. This chain joins TRBV18 and TRBJ1-3, with a possible D match to TRBD1 (6 bases). This CDR3 contains 12 residues. In germline, CDR1 is KGHSH, CDR2 LQKENI. Trimming took 6 bases from V and 3 from J, leaving 6 bases between them.

The rearrangement uses TRBV11-1 and TRBJ2-5, with D perhaps TRBD2 (5 bases). This CDR3 is built from 15 residues. Trimming left V 5 bases short and J 5 bases short, with 18 bases between. Germline-derived CDR1 and CDR2 are SGHAT and FQDESV (reference sequence). In DNA form, the CDR3 reads TGTGCCAGCAGCACTGGAGGAGTGAGAGGGGAGACCCAGTACTTC. It codes for CASSTGGVRGETQYF.